This passage covers 3 T cell receptor beta chains from one sample sequenced in a study of molecular identifiers for immune sequencing clone quantification. TCRdb ran MiXCR on the PCR reads and lists one entry per CDR3 protein. The sample includes about 640,000 distinct CDR3 sequences, just under 20% of them seen just once. Input material: naive CD8+ T cells from blood, with Jurkat cell RNA spiked in. Noted subset: FACS-sorted CD8+CD4-CCR7+CD45RA+ naive T cells. All receptors come from a human donor in good health. Some libraries in this study had Jurkat cell RNA spiked in.

This clonotype appeared many times. V usage is TRBV19 and J usage is TRBJ2-7; 9 nucleotides agree with TRBD1. Germline CDR1 and CDR2: LNHDA and SQIVND (reference sequence). The CDR3 contains 15 residues. The trim removed 4 bases at V and 5 bases at J, leaving 9 bases unmatched. For the CDR3, the DNA is TGTGCCAGTAGTAATCCGGGACAGGGCAAGGACGAGCAGTACTTC. The encoded protein is CASSNPGQGKDEQYF. The variable domain in full, with the rest retrieved from reference TRBV19 and TRBJ2-7, is DGGITQSPKYLFRKEGQNVTLSCEQNLNHDAMYWYRQDPGQGLRLIYYSQIVNDFQKGDIAEGYSVSREKKESFPLTVTSAQKNPTAFYLCASSNPGQGKDEQYFGPGTRLTVT.

Many counts were recorded for this clonotype. DNA for the CDR3: TGTGCCAGCTACGCTGAGCGGGAGGGCCGGTTCGAGCAGTACTTC. Protein sequence: CASYAEREGRFEQYF. This chain links TRBV2 with TRBJ2-7; 10 nucleotides align to TRBD2. The CDR3 contains 15 residues. Germline values: CDR1 SNHLY, CDR2 FYNNEI. Trimming at V came to 8 bases and at J to 6 bases, leaving 13 bases not matched to a gene.

Many counts were recorded for this clonotype. DNA of the CDR3: TGTGCCATATGTCGGTTCATGAACACTGAAGCTTTCTTT. It encodes CAICRFMNTEAFF. This chain connects TRBV6-2 or TRBV6-3 to TRBJ1-1; D call uncertain. Trimming stripped 10 bases from V and 0 bases from J, with 12 bases between. CDR1 and CDR2 from the germline V gene are MNHEY and SVGEGT. The CDR3 sequence is 13 residues long.